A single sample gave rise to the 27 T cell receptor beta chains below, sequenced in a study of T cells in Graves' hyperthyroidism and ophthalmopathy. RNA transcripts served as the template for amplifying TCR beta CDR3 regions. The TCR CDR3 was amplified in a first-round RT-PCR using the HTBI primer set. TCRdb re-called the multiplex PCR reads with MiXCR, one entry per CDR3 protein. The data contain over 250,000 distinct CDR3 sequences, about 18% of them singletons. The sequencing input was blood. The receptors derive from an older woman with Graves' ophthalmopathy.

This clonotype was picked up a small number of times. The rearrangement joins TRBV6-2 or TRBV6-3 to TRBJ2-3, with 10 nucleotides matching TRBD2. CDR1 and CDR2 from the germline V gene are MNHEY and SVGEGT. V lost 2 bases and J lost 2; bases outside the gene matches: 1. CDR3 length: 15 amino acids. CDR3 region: CASSYLAGDTDTQYF. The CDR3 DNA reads TGTGCCAGCAGTTACCTAGCGGGGGACACAGATACGCAGTATTTT.

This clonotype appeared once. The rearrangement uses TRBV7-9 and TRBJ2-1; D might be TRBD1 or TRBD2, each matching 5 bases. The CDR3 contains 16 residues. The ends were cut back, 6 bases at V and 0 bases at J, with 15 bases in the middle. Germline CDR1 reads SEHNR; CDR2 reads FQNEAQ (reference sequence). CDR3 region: CASRSGTSSSYNEQFF. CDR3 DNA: TGTGCCAGCAGATCCGGGACCTCTAGCTCCTACAATGAGCAGTTCTTC.

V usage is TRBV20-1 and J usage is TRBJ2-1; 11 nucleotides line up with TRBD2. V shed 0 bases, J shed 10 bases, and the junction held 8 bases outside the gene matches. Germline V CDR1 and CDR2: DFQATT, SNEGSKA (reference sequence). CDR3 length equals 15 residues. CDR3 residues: CSARDFVAGGNEQFF. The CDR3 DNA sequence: TGCAGTGCTAGAGATTTTGTAGCGGGAGGGAACGAGCAGTTCTTC.

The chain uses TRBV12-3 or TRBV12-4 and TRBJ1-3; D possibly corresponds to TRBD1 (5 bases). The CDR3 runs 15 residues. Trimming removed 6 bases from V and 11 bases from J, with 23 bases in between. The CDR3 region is CASRHGRGWGKSIYF. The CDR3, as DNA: TGTGCCAGCAGACACGGTCGGGGTTGGGGGAAATCCATATATTTT.

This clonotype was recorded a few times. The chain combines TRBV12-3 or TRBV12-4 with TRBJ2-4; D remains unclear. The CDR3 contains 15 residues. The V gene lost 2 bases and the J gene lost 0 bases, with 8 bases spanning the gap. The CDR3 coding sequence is TGTGCCAGCAGTTTAAGCCCCCTAGCCAAAAACATTCAGTACTTC. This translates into CASSLSPLAKNIQYF.

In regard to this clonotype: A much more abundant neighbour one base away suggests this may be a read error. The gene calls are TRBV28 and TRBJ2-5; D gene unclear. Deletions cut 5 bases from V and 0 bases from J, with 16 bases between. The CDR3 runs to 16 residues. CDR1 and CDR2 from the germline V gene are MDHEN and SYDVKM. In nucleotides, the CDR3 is TGTGCCAGCAGTCCACGGATAGCAGTGTACCAAGAGACCCAGTACTTC. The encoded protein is CASSPRIAVYQETQYF. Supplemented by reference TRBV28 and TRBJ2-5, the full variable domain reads DVKVTQSSRYLVKRTGEKVFLECVQDMDHENMFWYRQDPGLGLRLIYFSYDVKMKEKGDIPEGYSVSREKKERFSLILESASTNQTSMYLCASSPRIAVYQETQYFGPGTRLLVL.

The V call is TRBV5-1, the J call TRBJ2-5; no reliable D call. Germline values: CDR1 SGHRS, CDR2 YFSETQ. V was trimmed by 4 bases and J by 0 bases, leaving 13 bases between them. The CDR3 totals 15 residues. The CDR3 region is CASSPLRQNQETQYF. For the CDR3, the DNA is TGCGCCAGCAGCCCCTTAAGACAAAACCAAGAGACCCAGTACTTC.

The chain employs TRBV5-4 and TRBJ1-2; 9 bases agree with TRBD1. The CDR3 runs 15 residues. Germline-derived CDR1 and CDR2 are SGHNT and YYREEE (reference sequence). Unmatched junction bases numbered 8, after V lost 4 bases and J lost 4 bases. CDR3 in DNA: TGTGCCAGCAGCCACGGACAGGGGAGTCTCTATGGCTACACCTTC. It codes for CASSHGQGSLYGYTF.

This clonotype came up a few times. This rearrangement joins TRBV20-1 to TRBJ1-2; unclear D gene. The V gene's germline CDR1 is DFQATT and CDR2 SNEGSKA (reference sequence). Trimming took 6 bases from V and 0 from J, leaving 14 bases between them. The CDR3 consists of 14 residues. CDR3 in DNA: TGCAGTGCCACGGTCTCCGACTCTAACTATGGCTACACCTTC. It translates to CSATVSDSNYGYTF.

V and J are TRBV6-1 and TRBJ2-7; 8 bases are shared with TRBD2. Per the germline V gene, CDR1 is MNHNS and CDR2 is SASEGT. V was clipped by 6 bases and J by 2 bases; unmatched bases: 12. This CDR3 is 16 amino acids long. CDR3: CASRFTGGAFPYEQYF. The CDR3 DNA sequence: TGTGCCAGCAGGTTCACCGGGGGGGCCTTCCCCTACGAGCAGTACTTC.

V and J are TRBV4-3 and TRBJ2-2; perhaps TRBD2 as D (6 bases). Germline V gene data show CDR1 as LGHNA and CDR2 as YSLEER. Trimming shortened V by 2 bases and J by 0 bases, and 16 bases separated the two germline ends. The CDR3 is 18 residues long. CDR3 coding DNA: TGCGCCAGCAGCCAACTCTTGACGGGACTCACGAACACCGGGGAGCTGTTTTTT. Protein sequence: CASSQLLTGLTNTGELFF.

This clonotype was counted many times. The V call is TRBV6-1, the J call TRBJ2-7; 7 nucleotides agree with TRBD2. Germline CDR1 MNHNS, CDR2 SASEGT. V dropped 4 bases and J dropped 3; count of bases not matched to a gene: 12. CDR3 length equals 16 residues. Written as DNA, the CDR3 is TGTGCCAGCAGTGCCCGACGGGGGGATGCCGGCTACGAGCAGTACTTC. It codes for CASSARRGDAGYEQYF.

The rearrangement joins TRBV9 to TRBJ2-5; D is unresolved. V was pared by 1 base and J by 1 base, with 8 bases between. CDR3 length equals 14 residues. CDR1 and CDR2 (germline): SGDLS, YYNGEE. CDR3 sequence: CASSVMAAQETQYF. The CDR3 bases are TGTGCCAGCAGCGTAATGGCAGCCCAAGAGACCCAGTACTTC.

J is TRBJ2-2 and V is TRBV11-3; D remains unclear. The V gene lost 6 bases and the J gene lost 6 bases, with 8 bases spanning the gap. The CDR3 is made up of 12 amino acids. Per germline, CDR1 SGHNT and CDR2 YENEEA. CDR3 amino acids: CASRRSAGELFF. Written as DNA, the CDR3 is TGTGCCAGCAGGCGGTCGGCCGGGGAGCTGTTTTTT. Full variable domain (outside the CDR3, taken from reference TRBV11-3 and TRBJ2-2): EAGVVQSPRYKIIEKKQPVAFWCNPISGHNTLYWYLQNLGQGPELLIRYENEEAVDDSQLPKDRFSAERLKGVDSTLKIQPAELGDSAVYLCASRRSAGELFFGEGSRLTVL.

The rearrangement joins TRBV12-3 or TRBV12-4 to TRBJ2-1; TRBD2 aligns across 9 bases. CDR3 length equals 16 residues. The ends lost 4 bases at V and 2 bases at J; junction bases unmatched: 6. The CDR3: CASSSLAGRAYNEQFF. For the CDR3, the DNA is TGTGCCAGCAGTTCCCTAGCGGGGAGGGCCTACAATGAGCAGTTCTTC.

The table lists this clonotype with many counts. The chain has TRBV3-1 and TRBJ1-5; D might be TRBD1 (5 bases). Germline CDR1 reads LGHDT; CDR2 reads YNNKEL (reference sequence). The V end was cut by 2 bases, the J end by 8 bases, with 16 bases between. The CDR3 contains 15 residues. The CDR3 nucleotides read TGTGCCAGCAGCCAATCCCCGGCGTTGGGGGAGCCCCAGCATTTT. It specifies CASSQSPALGEPQHF.

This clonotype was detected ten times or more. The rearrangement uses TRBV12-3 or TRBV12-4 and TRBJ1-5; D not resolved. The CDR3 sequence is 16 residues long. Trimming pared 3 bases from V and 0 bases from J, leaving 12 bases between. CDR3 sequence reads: CASSLSGSNSNQPQHF. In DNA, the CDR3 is TGTGCCAGCAGTTTGTCGGGGTCGAATAGCAATCAGCCCCAGCATTTT.

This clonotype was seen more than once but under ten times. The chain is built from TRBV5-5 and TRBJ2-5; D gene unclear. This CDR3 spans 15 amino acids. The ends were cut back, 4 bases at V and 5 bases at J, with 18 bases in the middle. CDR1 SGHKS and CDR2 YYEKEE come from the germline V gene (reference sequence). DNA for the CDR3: TGTGCCAGCAGCCTCGGGCCCAACGAAATTGAGACCCAGTACTTC. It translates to CASSLGPNEIETQYF.

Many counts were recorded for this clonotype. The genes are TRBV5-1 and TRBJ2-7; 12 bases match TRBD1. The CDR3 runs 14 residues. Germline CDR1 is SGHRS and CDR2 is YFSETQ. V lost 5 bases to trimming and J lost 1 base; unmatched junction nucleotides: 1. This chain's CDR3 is CASRGQGASYEQYF. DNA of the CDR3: TGCGCCAGCAGGGGACAGGGGGCGTCCTACGAGCAGTACTTC.

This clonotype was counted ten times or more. The CDR3 protein is CASSSQHNQPQHF. The CDR3 DNA reads TGTGCCAGCAGCTCACAACACAATCAGCCCCAGCATTTT. The chain recombines TRBV7-2 with TRBJ1-5; D not certain. CDR1 and CDR2 from the germline V gene are SGHTA and FQGNSA. The CDR3 contains 13 residues. Trimming stripped 4 bases from V and 3 bases from J, with 7 bases between. Full variable domain (missing parts from reference TRBV7-2 and TRBJ1-5): GAGVSQSPSNKVTEKGKDVELRCDPISGHTALYWYRQSLGQGLEFLIYFQGNSAPDKSGLPSDRFSAERTGGSVSTLTIQRTQQEDSAVYLCASSSQHNQPQHFGDGTRLSIL.

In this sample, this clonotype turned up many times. The CDR3 coding sequence is TGTGCCAGCAGCTTCGGAGGGACGAGCTACGAGCAGTACTTC. Translation: CASSFGGTSYEQYF. The chain employs TRBV5-6 and TRBJ2-7, with D possibly being TRBD2 (6 bases). Germline V CDR1 and CDR2: SGHDT, YYEEEE. Trimming removed 2 bases from V and 3 bases from J, with 12 bases in between. The CDR3 covers 14 residues. Drawing the rest from reference TRBV5-6 and TRBJ2-7, the complete variable domain is DAGVTQSPTHLIKTRGQQVTLRCSPKSGHDTVSWYQQALGQGPQFIFQYYEEEERQRGNFPDRFSGHQFPNYSSELNVNALLLGDSALYLCASSFGGTSYEQYFGPGTRLTVT.

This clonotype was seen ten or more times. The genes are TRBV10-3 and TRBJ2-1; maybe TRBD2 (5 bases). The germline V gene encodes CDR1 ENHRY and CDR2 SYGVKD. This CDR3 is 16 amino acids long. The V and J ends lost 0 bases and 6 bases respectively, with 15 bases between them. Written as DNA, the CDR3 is TGTGCCATCAGTGAGTCCTTCGGGCTAGCTGGCAATGAGCAGTTCTTC. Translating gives CAISESFGLAGNEQFF.

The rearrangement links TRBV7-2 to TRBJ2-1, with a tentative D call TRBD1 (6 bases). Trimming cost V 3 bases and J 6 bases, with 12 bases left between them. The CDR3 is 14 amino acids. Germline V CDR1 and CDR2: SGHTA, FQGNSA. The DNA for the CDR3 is TGTGCCAGCAGCTTCCAAGGACAGTTCAATGAGCAGTTCTTC. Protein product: CASSFQGQFNEQFF.

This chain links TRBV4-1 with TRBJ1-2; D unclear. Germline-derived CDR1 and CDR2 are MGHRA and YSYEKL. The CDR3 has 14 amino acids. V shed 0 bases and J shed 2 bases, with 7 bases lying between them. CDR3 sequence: CASSQDTHNYGYTF. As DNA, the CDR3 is TGCGCCAGCAGCCAAGACACCCACAACTATGGCTACACCTTC.

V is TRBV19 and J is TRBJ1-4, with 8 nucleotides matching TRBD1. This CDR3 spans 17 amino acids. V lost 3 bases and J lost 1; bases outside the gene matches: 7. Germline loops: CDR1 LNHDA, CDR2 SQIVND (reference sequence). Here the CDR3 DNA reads TGTGCCAGTAGTATCCGAGGACAGGGAATAACTAATGAAAAACTGTTTTTT. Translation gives CASSIRGQGITNEKLFF.

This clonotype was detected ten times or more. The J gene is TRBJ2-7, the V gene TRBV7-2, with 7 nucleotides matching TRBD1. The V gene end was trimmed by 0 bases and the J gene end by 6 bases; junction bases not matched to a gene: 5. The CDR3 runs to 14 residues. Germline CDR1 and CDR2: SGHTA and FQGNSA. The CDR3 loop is CASSLAFRGSEQYF. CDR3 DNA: TGTGCCAGCAGCTTAGCTTTCAGGGGGAGCGAGCAGTACTTC.

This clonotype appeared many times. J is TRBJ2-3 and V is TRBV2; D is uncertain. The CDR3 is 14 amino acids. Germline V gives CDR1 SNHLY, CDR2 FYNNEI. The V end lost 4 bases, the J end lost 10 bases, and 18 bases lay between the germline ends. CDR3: CASSVSKALVAQYF. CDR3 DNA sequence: TGTGCCAGCAGTGTTTCAAAGGCGCTGGTTGCGCAGTATTTT.